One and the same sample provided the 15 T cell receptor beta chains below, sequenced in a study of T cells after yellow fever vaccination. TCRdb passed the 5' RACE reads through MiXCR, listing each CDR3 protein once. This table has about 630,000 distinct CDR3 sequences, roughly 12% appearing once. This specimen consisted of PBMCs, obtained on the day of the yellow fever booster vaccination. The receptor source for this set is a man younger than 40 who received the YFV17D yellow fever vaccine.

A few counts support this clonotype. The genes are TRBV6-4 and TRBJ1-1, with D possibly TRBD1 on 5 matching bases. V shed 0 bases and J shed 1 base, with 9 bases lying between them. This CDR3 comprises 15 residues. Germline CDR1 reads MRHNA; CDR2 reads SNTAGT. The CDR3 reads CASSDSQGENTEAFF. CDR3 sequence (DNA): TGTGCCAGCAGTGACTCCCAGGGCGAGAACACTGAAGCTTTCTTT.

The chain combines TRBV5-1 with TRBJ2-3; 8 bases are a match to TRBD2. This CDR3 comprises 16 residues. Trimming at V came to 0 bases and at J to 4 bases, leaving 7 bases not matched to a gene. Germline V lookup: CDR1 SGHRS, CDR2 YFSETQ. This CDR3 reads CASSLAISGTADTQYF. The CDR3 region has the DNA TGCGCCAGCAGCTTGGCGATTAGCGGGACCGCAGATACGCAGTATTTT.

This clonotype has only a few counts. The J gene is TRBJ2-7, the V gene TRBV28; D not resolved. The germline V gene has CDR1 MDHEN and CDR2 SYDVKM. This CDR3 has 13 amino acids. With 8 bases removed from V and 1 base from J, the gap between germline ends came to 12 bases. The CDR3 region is CASLAPGSYEQYF. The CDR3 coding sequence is TGTGCCAGCTTGGCCCCCGGGTCCTACGAGCAGTACTTC. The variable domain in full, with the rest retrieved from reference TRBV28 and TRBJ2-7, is DVKVTQSSRYLVKRTGEKVFLECVQDMDHENMFWYRQDPGLGLRLIYFSYDVKMKEKGDIPEGYSVSREKKERFSLILESASTNQTSMYLCASLAPGSYEQYFGPGTRLTVT.

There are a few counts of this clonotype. CDR3 region: CASSGGTKQEPQHF. The CDR3 region has the DNA TGTGCCAGCAGCGGAGGGACCAAACAGGAGCCCCAGCATTTT. The chain carries TRBV9 and TRBJ1-5; tentatively, D is TRBD1 (5 bases). The V gene lost 3 bases and the J gene lost 8 bases, with 15 bases spanning the gap. The CDR3 spans 14 residues. Per the germline V gene, CDR1 is SGDLS and CDR2 is YYNGEE.

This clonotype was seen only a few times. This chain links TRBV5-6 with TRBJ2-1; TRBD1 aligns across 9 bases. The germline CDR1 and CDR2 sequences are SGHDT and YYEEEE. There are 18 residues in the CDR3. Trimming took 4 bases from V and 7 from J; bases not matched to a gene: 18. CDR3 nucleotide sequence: TGTGCCAGCAGCCGCCGGGACAGGGAGCCGGAGTTTGGGAATGAGCAGTTCTTC. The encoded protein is CASSRRDREPEFGNEQFF.

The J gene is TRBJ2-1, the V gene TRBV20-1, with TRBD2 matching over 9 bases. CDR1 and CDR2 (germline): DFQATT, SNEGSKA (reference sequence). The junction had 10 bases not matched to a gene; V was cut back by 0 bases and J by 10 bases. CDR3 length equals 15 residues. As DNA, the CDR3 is TGCAGTGCTAGAGATGTAATAGCGGGAGTGGACGAGCAGTTCTTC. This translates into CSARDVIAGVDEQFF.

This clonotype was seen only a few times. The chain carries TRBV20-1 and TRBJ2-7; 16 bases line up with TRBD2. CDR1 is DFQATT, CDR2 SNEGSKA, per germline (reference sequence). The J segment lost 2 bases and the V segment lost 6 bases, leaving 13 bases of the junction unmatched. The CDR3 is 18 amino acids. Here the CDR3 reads CSALPGLAGGIYTYEQYF. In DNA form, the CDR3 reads TGCAGTGCCCTCCCGGGACTAGCGGGAGGGATTTACACCTACGAGCAGTACTTC.

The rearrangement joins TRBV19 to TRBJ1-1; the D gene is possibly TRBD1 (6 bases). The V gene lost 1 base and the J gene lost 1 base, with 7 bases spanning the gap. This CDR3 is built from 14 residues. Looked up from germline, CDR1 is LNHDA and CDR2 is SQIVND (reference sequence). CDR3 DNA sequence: TGTGCCAGTAGTATAGCAGGGGCGAACACTGAAGCTTTCTTT. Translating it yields CASSIAGANTEAFF.

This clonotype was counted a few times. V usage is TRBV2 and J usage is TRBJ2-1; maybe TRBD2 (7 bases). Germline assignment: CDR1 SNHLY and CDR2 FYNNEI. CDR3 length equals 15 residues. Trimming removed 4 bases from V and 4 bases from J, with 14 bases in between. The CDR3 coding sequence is TGTGCCAGCAGTGGGGAGGGGGTGCTATACAATGAGCAGTTCTTC. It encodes CASSGEGVLYNEQFF.

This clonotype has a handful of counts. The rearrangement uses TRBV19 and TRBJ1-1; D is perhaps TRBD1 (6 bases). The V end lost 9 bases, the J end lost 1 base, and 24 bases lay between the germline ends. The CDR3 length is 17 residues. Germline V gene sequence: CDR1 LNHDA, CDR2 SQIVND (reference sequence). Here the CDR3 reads CASNLPGGQGPNTEAFF. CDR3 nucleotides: TGTGCCAGCAACCTACCTGGGGGCCAGGGACCGAACACTGAAGCTTTCTTT.

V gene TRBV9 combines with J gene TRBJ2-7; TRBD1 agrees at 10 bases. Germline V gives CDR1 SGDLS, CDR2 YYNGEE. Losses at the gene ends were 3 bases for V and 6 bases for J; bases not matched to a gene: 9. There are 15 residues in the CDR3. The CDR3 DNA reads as TGTGCCAGCAGCGCGGGGACAGGGGCTTTTCCCGAGCAGTACTTC. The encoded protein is CASSAGTGAFPEQYF.

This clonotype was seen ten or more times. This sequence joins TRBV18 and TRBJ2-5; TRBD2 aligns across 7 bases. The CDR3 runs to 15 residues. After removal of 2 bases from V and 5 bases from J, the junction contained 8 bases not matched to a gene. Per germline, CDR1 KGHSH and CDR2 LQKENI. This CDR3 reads CASSPLAGVVETQYF. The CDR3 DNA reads TGTGCCAGCTCACCATTGGCGGGAGTAGTGGAGACCCAGTACTTC.

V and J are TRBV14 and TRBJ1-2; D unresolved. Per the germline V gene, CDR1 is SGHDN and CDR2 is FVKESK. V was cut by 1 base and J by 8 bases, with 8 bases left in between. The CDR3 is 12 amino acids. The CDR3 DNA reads TGTGCCAGCAGCCAAGCAGCTTGGGGCTACACCTTC. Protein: CASSQAAWGYTF.

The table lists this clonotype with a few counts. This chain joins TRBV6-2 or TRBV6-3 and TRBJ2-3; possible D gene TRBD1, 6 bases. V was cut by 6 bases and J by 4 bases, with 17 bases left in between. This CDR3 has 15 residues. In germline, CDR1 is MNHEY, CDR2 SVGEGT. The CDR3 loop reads CASRDSGVVADTQYF. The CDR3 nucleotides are TGTGCCAGCAGGGACAGTGGGGTTGTTGCAGATACGCAGTATTTT.

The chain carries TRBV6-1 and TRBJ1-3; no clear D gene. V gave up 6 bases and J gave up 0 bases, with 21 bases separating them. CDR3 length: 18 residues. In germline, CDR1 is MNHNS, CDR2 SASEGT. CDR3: CASRRTAVPTSSGNTIYF. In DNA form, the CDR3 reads TGTGCCAGCAGGCGAACCGCCGTACCGACTTCCTCTGGAAACACCATATATTTT.